A selection of T cell receptor beta chains follows, all from one sample in a study of blood T cell repertoires in COVID-19. Measured with immunoSEQ multiplex PCR; TCRdb has only the in-frame clones, and not every one. The profile shows about 160,000 clones, about nine tenths of them singletons. The sample taken for sequencing was peripheral blood. The origin of the receptors is a woman aged 55-70 years with active or convalescent COVID-19. Each CDR3 is given with its conserved first and last residue. The D gene is left open where the match is weak. Clone size is given for some rows only: seen once, a few or many times, or a class if the clone is expanded.

-,TRBJ1-1,TRBV5-1,-,CASSLLVGGNTEAFF,TGCGCCAGCAGCTTACTTGTGGGAGGGAACACTGAAGCTTTCTTT
-,TRBJ2-4,TRBV5-8,-,CASSFTVAKNIQYF,TGTGCCAGCAGCTTCACGGTAGCCAAAAACATTCAGTACTTC
-,TRBJ1-4,TRBV25-1,-,CASSLLGTGNEKLFF,TGTGCCAGCAGTCTTCTAGGCACAGGGAATGAAAAACTGTTTTTT
-,TRBJ2-4,TRBV5-1,TRBD2,CASSLALAGRDIQYF,TGCGCCAGCAGCTTGGCCTTAGCGGGGCGAGACATTCAGTACTTC
-,TRBJ2-3,TRBV3-1/TRBV3-2,-,CASSQEESRRLTDTQYF,TGTGCCAGCAGCCAAGAAGAATCCCGCAGGCTCACAGATACGCAGTATTTT
-,TRBJ1-2,TRBV7-2,TRBD1,CASSLGQGSVGYTF,TGTGCCAGCAGCTTAGGACAGGGGTCTGTTGGCTACACCTTC
-,TRBJ1-1,TRBV9,-,CASSVGLEHTEAFF,TGTGCCAGCAGCGTAGGACTTGAACACACTGAAGCTTTCTTT
-,TRBJ2-7,TRBV2,-,CASSEQDYTVRQYF,TGTGCCAGCAGTGAACAGGACTACACCGTCCGGCAGTACTTC
once,TRBJ2-2,TRBV18,-,CASSPKQTGELFF,TGTGCCAGCTCACCAAAACAGACCGGGGAGCTGTTTTTT
-,TRBJ2-2,TRBV10-3,-,CAAKTGRIDTGELFF,TGTGCCGCCAAAACAGGGAGAATCGACACCGGGGAGCTGTTTTTT
-,TRBJ2-7,TRBV4-3,TRBD2,CASSFRTSGGLTIYEQYF,TGCGCCAGCAGCTTTCGGACTAGCGGGGGTCTTACTATCTACGAGCAGTACTTC
few,TRBJ1-2,TRBV19,-,CASSLMTAAIQYGYTF,TGTGCCAGTAGTCTAATGACAGCCGCTATCCAATATGGCTACACCTTC
-,TRBJ1-2,TRBV2,-,CASRAGMDGYTF,TGTGCCAGCAGAGCGGGGATGGATGGCTACACCTTC
-,TRBJ1-1,TRBV6-1,-,CASSELIWSNTEAFF,TGTGCCAGCAGTGAATTAATATGGAGTAACACTGAAGCTTTCTTT
-,TRBJ2-2,TRBV7-9,TRBD1,CASSLEPGGPTGELFF,TGTGCCAGCAGCTTAGAACCAGGGGGCCCCACCGGGGAGCTGTTTTTT
many,TRBJ2-7,TRBV5-6,-,CASSFTGSEQYF,TGTGCCAGCAGCTTCACAGGTTCCGAGCAGTACTTC
-,TRBJ2-3,TRBV7-2,-,CASSIYSDTQYF,TGTGCCAGCAGCATATATTCAGATACGCAGTATTTT
-,TRBJ1-1,TRBV5-1,-,CASSLEYRTRDTEAFF,TGCGCCAGCAGCTTGGAATACAGGACCCGAGACACTGAAGCTTTCTTT
-,TRBJ2-1,TRBV29-1,TRBD1,CSAAWGTGTHNEQFF,TGCAGCGCAGCATGGGGGACAGGGACACACAATGAGCAGTTCTTC
-,TRBJ1-1,TRBV2,TRBD1,CASSDEDRGPPDTEAFF,TGTGCCAGCAGTGATGAGGACAGGGGGCCCCCGGACACTGAAGCTTTCTTT
-,TRBJ2-7,TRBV5-6,-,CASTTSDRPVSFYEQYF,TGTGCCAGCACCACCTCGGACAGACCCGTCAGTTTCTACGAGCAGTACTTC
-,TRBJ2-7,TRBV19,-,CASSIAQSYEQYF,TGTGCCAGTAGTATAGCGCAGTCCTACGAGCAGTACTTC
once,TRBJ2-5,TRBV4-1,-,CASSQGLRGQETQYF,TGCGCCAGCAGCCAAGGTTTACGCGGGCAAGAGACCCAGTACTTC
once,TRBJ1-1,TRBV20-1,-,CSARGGAEAFF,TGCAGTGCCCGGGGTGGGGCTGAAGCTTTCTTT
-,TRBJ2-3,TRBV6-1,TRBD2,CASSGDYPKPPDTQYF,TGTGCCAGCAGTGGGGACTACCCCAAACCTCCAGATACGCAGTATTTT
-,TRBJ1-1,TRBV27,-,CASSLGQFGAEAFF,TGTGCCAGCAGTTTAGGGCAGTTTGGCGCTGAAGCTTTCTTT
-,TRBJ1-2,TRBV5-1,-,CASSLQGTNYGYTF,TGCGCCAGCAGCTTGCAGGGGACTAACTATGGCTACACCTTC
few,TRBJ1-4,TRBV5-5,TRBD1,CASSPLDRGNEKLFF,TGTGCCAGCAGCCCCCTGGACAGGGGTAATGAAAAACTGTTTTTT
-,TRBJ2-3,TRBV5-6,TRBD2,CASSRLAGTSTDTQYF,TGTGCCAGCAGCAGACTAGCGGGGACTAGCACAGATACGCAGTATTTT
few,TRBJ1-1,TRBV4-3,-,CASSRGLNTEAFF,TGCGCCAGCAGCCGAGGTCTGAACACTGAAGCTTTCTTT
once,TRBJ2-1,TRBV7-2,-,CASSSPRNEQFF,TGTGCCAGCAGCTCCCCGCGTAATGAGCAGTTCTTC
few,TRBJ1-1,TRBV4-3,-,CASSQDAGYTEAFF,TGCGCCAGCAGCCAAGACGCAGGTTACACTGAAGCTTTCTTT
-,TRBJ2-6,TRBV19,TRBD1,CASSTEPGQGSSGANVLTF,TGTGCCAGTAGTACGGAACCGGGACAGGGGTCCTCTGGGGCCAACGTCCTGACTTTC
-,TRBJ1-1,TRBV11-2,-,CASSLVGGTEAFF,TGTGCCAGCAGCTTAGTGGGGGGCACTGAAGCTTTCTTT
-,TRBJ1-2,TRBV10-1,-,CASSESTGYGYTF,TGCGCCAGCAGTGAGTCCACAGGGTATGGCTACACCTTC
-,TRBJ2-2,TRBV18,TRBD1,CASSRGTGDTGELFF,TGTGCCAGCTCACGCGGGACAGGGGACACCGGGGAGCTGTTTTTT
-,TRBJ1-5,TRBV10-3,-,CATAKGVGQPQHF,TGTGCCACCGCGAAAGGGGTCGGTCAGCCCCAGCATTTT
-,TRBJ2-7,TRBV6-5,-,CASSYGQWQYF,TGTGCCAGCAGTTACGGACAGTGGCAGTACTTC
-,TRBJ2-7,TRBV9,TRBD2,CASSVSGGAREQYF,TGTGCCAGCAGCGTCAGCGGGGGGGCTCGCGAGCAGTACTTC